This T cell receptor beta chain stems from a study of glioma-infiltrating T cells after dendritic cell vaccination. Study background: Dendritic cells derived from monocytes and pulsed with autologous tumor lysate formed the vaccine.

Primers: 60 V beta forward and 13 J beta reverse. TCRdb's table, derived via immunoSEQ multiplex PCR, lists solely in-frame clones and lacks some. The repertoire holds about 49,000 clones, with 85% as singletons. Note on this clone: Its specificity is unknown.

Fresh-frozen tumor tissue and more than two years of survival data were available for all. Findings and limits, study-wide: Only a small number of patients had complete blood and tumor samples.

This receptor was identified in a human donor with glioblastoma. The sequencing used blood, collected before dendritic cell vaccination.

The CDR3 DNA reads as TGTGCCAGCAGTTACCTCGTCGCTAGTATGGACTACGAGCAGTACTTC. Residues: CASSYLVASMDYEQYF. The chain uses TRBV6-5 and TRBJ2-7; D uncertain. Trimming took 2 bases from V and 3 from J, leaving 17 bases between them. The germline V gene has CDR1 MNHEY and CDR2 SVGAGI. This CDR3 is built from 16 residues.